This T cell receptor (beta chain) was recorded in a study of shared T cell receptors in the human thymus. Profiled with immunoSEQ multiplex PCR; TCRdb holds only in-frame clones, not every one. This table holds hundreds of thousands of clones, around 87% found once. With 2 bases removed from V and 7 bases from J, the gap between germline ends came to 7 bases. From germline, CDR1 is SGHDT and CDR2 YYEEEE. The CDR3 spans 12 residues. These data also featured in a second study, about human thymus T cells. That paper notes: In corrective heart surgery, resections were taken, and these provided the thymus tissue. Related research found strongly overlapping thymic repertoires in unrelated individuals.

This chain uses TRBV5-6 with TRBJ2-1; a possible D gene is TRBD2 (5 bases). The sequencing input was thymocytes. The TCR sequence derives from a boy younger than two with a congenital heart defect. In DNA form, the CDR3 reads TGTGCCAGCAGCTTTCCGGGGAATGAGCAGTTCTTC. This gives the protein CASSFPGNEQFF.